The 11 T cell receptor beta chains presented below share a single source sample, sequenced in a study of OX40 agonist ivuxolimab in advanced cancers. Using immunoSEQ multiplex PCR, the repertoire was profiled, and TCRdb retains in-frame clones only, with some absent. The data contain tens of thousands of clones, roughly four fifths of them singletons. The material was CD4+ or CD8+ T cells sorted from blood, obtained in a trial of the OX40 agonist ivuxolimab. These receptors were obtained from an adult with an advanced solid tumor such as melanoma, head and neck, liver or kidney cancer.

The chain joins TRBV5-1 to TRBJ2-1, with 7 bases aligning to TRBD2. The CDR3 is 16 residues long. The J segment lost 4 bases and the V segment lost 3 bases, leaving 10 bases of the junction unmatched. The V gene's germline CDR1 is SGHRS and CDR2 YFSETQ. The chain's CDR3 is CASSSHLAGNYNEQFF. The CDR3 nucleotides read TGCGCCAGCAGCTCCCACTTAGCGGGTAATTACAATGAGCAGTTCTTC.

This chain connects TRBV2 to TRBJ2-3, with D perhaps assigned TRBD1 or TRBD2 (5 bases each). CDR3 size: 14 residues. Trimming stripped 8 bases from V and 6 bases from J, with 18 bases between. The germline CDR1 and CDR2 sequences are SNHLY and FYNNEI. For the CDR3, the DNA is TGTGCCAGCGCGAGGGGTCTGATGGTGGATACGCAGTATTTT. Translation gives CASARGLMVDTQYF. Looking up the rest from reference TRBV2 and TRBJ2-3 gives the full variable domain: EPEVTQTPSHQVTQMGQEVILRCVPISNHLYFYWYRQILGQKVEFLVSFYNNEISEKSEIFDDQFSVERPDGSNFTLKIRSTKLEDSAMYFCASARGLMVDTQYFGPGTRLTVL.

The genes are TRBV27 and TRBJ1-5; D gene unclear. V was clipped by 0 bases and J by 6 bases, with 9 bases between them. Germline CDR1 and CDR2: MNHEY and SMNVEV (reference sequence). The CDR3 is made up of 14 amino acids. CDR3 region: CASSLSRVGQPQHF. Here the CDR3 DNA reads TGTGCCAGCAGTTTATCAAGGGTCGGTCAGCCCCAGCATTTT.

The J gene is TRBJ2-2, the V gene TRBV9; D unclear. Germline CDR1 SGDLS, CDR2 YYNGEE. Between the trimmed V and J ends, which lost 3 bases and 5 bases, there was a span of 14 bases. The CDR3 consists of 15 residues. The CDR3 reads CASSAQTRDTGELFF. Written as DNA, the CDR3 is TGTGCCAGCAGCGCCCAAACCCGAGATACCGGGGAGCTGTTTTTT.

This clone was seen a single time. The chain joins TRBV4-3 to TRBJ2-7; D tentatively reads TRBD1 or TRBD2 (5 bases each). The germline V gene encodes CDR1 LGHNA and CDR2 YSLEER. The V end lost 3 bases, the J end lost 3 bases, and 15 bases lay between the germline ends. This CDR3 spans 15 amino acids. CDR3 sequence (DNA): TGCGCCAGCAGCCAGGGGGACCAGGTGATCTACGAGCAGTACTTC. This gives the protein CASSQGDQVIYEQYF.

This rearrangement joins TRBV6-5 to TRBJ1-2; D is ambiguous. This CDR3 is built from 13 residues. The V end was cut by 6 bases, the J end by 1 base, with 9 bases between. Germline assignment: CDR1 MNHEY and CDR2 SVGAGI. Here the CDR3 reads CASRPTYNYGYTF. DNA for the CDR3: TGTGCCAGCAGGCCAACATATAACTATGGCTACACCTTC.

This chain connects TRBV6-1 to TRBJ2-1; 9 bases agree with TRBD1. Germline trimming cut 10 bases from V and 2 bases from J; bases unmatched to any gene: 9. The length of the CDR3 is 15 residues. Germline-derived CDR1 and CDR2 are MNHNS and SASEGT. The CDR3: CATKLQGAAYNEQFF. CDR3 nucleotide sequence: TGTGCCACCAAATTACAGGGGGCGGCCTACAATGAGCAGTTCTTC.

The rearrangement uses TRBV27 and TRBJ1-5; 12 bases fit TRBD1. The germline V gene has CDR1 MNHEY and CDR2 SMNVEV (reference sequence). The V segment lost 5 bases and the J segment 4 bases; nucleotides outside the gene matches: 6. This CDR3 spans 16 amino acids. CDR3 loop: CASSVPGQGANQPQHF. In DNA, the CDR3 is TGTGCCAGCAGTGTTCCGGGACAGGGGGCTAATCAGCCCCAGCATTTT.

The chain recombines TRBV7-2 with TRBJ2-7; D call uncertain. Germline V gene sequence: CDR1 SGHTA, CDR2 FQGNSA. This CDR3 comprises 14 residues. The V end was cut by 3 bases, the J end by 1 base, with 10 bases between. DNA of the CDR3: TGTGCCAGCAGCTTCGTGGTGCTGTCCTACGAGCAGTACTTC. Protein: CASSFVVLSYEQYF.

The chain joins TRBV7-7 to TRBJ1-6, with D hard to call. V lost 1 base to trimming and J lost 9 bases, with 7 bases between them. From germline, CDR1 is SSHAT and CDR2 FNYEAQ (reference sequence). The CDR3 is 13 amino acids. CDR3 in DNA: TGTGCCAGCAGCTTAGTTCGGAGTTCACCCCTCCACTTT. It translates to CASSLVRSSPLHF.

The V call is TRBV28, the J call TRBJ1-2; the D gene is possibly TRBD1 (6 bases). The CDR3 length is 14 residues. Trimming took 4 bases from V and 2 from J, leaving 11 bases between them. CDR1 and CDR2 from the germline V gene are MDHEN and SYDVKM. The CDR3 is CASSSRDKNYGYTF. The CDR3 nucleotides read TGTGCCAGCAGTTCCCGGGACAAAAACTATGGCTACACCTTC.